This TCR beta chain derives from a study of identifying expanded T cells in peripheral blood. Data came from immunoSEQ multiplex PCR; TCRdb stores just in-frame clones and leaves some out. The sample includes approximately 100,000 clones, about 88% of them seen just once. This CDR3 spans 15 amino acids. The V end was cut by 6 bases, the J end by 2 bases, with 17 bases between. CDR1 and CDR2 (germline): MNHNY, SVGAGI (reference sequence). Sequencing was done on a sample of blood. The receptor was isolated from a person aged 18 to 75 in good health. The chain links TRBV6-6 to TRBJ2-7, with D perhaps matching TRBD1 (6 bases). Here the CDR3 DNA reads TGTGCCAGCAGCCCCGTGGGGGCAGGCCCCTACGAGCAGTACTTC. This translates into CASSPVGAGPYEQYF.